The next 24 T cell receptor beta chains were all read from a single sample in a study of blood T cell repertoires in COVID-19 (dated by TCRdb to the early 2020s). Libraries were built with the immunoSEQ multiplex PCR assay. The table was pulled from immuneACCESS by TCRdb, which kept in-frame rearrangements only. Such tables lose some clones; where checked, under half of the loss comes from unresolved V genes, and the rest has no known cause. For this sample the table gives 45,000 or so clones, of which about 88% were detected only once. The leading ten clones occupy around 15% of the sample. The sample comprised peripheral blood. The receptors shown here come from a man aged 65-85 years with active COVID-19.

This clone was detected a few times. The J gene is TRBJ2-7, the V gene TRBV11-3, with D unresolved. Trimming took 4 bases from V and 2 from J, leaving 6 bases between them. The CDR3 covers 12 residues. The germline V gene has CDR1 SGHNT and CDR2 YENEEA. The CDR3 loop reads CASSSSAYEQYF. The CDR3 DNA is TGTGCCAGCAGCTCTTCGGCCTACGAGCAGTACTTC. Using reference TRBV11-3 and TRBJ2-7 for the parts outside the CDR3, the full variable domain is EAGVVQSPRYKIIEKKQPVAFWCNPISGHNTLYWYLQNLGQGPELLIRYENEEAVDDSQLPKDRFSAERLKGVDSTLKIQPAELGDSAVYLCASSSSAYEQYFGPGTRLTVT.

This clone occurred a few times. The rearrangement links TRBV11-3 to TRBJ2-7; D may be TRBD1 (6 bases). Germline-derived CDR1 and CDR2 are SGHNT and YENEEA. The CDR3 runs to 14 residues. Between the trimmed V and J ends, which lost 1 base and 5 bases, there was a span of 12 bases. As DNA, the CDR3 is TGTGCCAGCAGCTTAGGGGACACAGGGAACGAGCAGTACTTC. Translated, it gives CASSLGDTGNEQYF.

The chain uses TRBV24-1 and TRBJ2-5; a possible D gene is TRBD1 (6 bases). This CDR3 has 20 residues. Germline CDR1 reads KGHDR; CDR2 reads SFDVKD. Trimming removed 4 bases at V and 2 bases at J, with 28 bases between. The CDR3 DNA is TGTGCCACCAGTGACCTACGTTTCCTCCCCGGGACAAGGCAACAAGAGACCCAGTACTTC. Encoded protein: CATSDLRFLPGTRQQETQYF.

This clone came up once. V gene TRBV5-1 combines with J gene TRBJ2-3, with TRBD2 matching 8 bases. Germline V lookup: CDR1 SGHRS, CDR2 YFSETQ. V lost 4 bases and J lost 0; bases outside the gene matches: 10. CDR3 length: 17 residues. CDR3 nucleotides: TGCGCCAGCAGCCGTCGGGAAAGCGGGAGAAGCACAGATACGCAGTATTTT. Translating it yields CASSRRESGRSTDTQYF.

The count of this clone is one. J is TRBJ1-4 and V is TRBV13; no firm D call. The germline V and J ends were trimmed by 0 bases and 0 bases, with 11 bases remaining between them. The CDR3 consists of 17 residues. CDR1 is PRHDT, CDR2 FYEKMQ, per germline (reference sequence). The CDR3 spells CASSLGNSVTTNEKLFF. The CDR3 nucleotides read TGTGCCAGCAGCTTAGGCAACTCCGTCACAACTAATGAAAAACTGTTTTTT. The full variable domain, in which reference TRBV13 and TRBJ1-4 provide the parts outside the CDR3, is AAGVIQSPRHLIKEKRETATLKCYPIPRHDTVYWYQQGPGQDPQFLISFYEKMQSDKGSIPDRFSAQQFSDYHSELNMSSLELGDSALYFCASSLGNSVTTNEKLFFGSGTQLSVL.

The rearrangement links TRBV25-1 to TRBJ2-7; 10 bases align to TRBD1. Germline CDR1 is MGHDK and CDR2 is SYGVNS. The V gene end was trimmed by 1 base and the J gene end by 6 bases; junction bases not matched to a gene: 3. The CDR3 is 14 amino acids. The CDR3 DNA reads TGTGCCAGCAGTGAATTGGGGACAGGGGTCGAGCAGTACTTC. This encodes CASSELGTGVEQYF.

This sequence joins TRBV7-2 and TRBJ2-3; weak D call: TRBD2 (6 bases). Germline lookup yields CDR1 SGHTA and CDR2 FQGNSA. V dropped 2 bases and J dropped 1 base, with 10 bases sitting between them. The CDR3 loop spans 15 amino acids. Here the CDR3 reads CASSLRASGTDTQYF. DNA of the CDR3: TGTGCCAGCAGCTTAAGAGCTAGCGGCACAGATACGCAGTATTTT.

CDR3 bases: TGTGCCAGCAGCGTGGCAGGGGACCGTCGGGAGCTGTTTTTT. Its protein product is CASSVAGDRRELFF. The chain links TRBV9 to TRBJ2-2, with D perhaps matching TRBD1 (6 bases). Trimming took 2 bases from V and 9 from J, leaving 14 bases between them. The CDR3 contains 14 residues. CDR1 is SGDLS and CDR2 is YYNGEE in the germline V gene.

The CDR3 is CASRPSGGLADTQYF. The CDR3, as DNA: TGTGCAAGTCGCCCCAGCGGGGGGTTGGCAGATACGCAGTATTTT. The J gene is TRBJ2-3, the V gene TRBV12-2; the table's D call TRBD2 went unverified against the DNA. TRBV12-2 is labeled a pseudogene. CDR3 length equals 15 residues.

V and J are TRBV19 and TRBJ1-1; TRBD1 is a possible D gene (6 bases). V was trimmed by 6 bases and J by 0 bases, leaving 11 bases between them. The CDR3 runs 14 residues. Germline V CDR1 and CDR2: LNHDA, SQIVND (reference sequence). The CDR3 bases are TGTGCCAGTAGATCTAACAGGGTGAACACTGAAGCTTTCTTT. Translation: CASRSNRVNTEAFF.

This chain links TRBV19 with TRBJ2-5; D is uncertain. This CDR3 region has 13 residues. The V gene lost 4 bases and the J gene lost 5 bases, with 11 bases spanning the gap. Germline assignment: CDR1 LNHDA and CDR2 SQIVND (reference sequence). CDR3 DNA: TGTGCCAGTAGTACCTACCACCGGGAGACCCAGTACTTC. Its translation: CASSTYHRETQYF.

The chain uses TRBV10-3 and TRBJ1-1; 7 bases map to TRBD1. Germline loops: CDR1 ENHRY, CDR2 SYGVKD. V trimming: 4 bases; J trimming: 1 base; junction bases outside the gene matches: 3. The CDR3 contains 14 residues. The CDR3 nucleotides are TGTGCCATCAGTGTCGGACAGGAGAACACTGAAGCTTTCTTT. It translates to CAISVGQENTEAFF.

The V call is TRBV6-5, the J call TRBJ2-1, with 8 bases fitting TRBD2. The CDR3 extends over 15 amino acids. The germline CDR1 and CDR2 sequences are MNHEY and SVGAGI. With V trimmed by 0 bases and J by 7 bases, 5 bases remained unmatched. CDR3 sequence (DNA): TGTGCCAGCAGTTACTCGTACCGGGGGGGGAATGAGCAGTTCTTC. Translation gives CASSYSYRGGNEQFF.

The rearrangement joins TRBV18 to TRBJ2-7; possibly TRBD1 for D (5 bases). With 1 base removed from V and 0 bases from J, the gap between germline ends came to 13 bases. This CDR3 contains 16 residues. Per the germline V gene, CDR1 is KGHSH and CDR2 is LQKENI. CDR3 loop: CASSPQNRLDSYEQYF. In DNA, the CDR3 is TGTGCCAGCTCACCACAGAACAGGCTCGACTCCTACGAGCAGTACTTC.

As concerns this clone: An end of the junction does not agree with germline; a read error may underlie this. The chain is built from TRBV19 and TRBJ1-3; D perhaps matches TRBD1 (6 bases). Germline V gene sequence: CDR1 LNHDA, CDR2 SQIVND (reference sequence). The CDR3 extends over 12 amino acids. CDR3 nucleotides: TGTGCCAGCGGGGACGACAGGAGATTGAAGCATTTT. Translation: CASGDDRRLKHF.

There are a few counts of this clone. The chain carries TRBV2 and TRBJ2-1; 8 bases line up with TRBD1. J was trimmed by 9 bases and V by 7 bases; bases with no gene match: 14. The CDR3 covers 15 residues. From germline, CDR1 is SNHLY and CDR2 FYNNEI. The CDR3 sequence is CASTRQGTGLGEQFF. Written as DNA, the CDR3 is TGTGCCAGCACCCGACAGGGGACGGGTTTGGGTGAGCAGTTCTTC.

CDR3 protein: CASSLDRITDTQYF. The CDR3, as DNA: TGTGCCAGCAGCTTAGACAGGATCACAGATACGCAGTATTTT. The V and J genes are TRBV7-2 and TRBJ2-3; D is perhaps TRBD1 (5 bases). This CDR3 comprises 14 residues. Germline loops: CDR1 SGHTA, CDR2 FQGNSA. V was cut by 1 base and J by 2 bases, with 7 bases left in between.

This clone was found once. The chain carries TRBV18 and TRBJ1-4; 7 positions agree with TRBD1. V lost 2 bases and J lost 6; bases outside the gene matches: 9. The CDR3 has 16 amino acids. Germline lookup yields CDR1 KGHSH and CDR2 LQKENI. The CDR3 DNA reads TGTGCCAGCTCACCAAGGCAGGGACAGACACATGAAAAACTGTTTTTT. Its translation is CASSPRQGQTHEKLFF.

The V gene is TRBV6-5, the J gene TRBJ1-1; the D gene is possibly TRBD1 (5 bases). Germline loops: CDR1 MNHEY, CDR2 SVGAGI. This CDR3 region has 15 residues. The V gene lost 1 base and the J gene lost 6 bases, with 15 bases spanning the gap. CDR3 bases: TGTGCCAGCAGTTACTTGGGGCCCATTAGGGCTGAAGCTTTCTTT. It encodes CASSYLGPIRAEAFF.

This clone occurred once. This sequence joins TRBV5-6 and TRBJ2-5, with 7 bases matching TRBD1. V lost 5 bases, J lost 4 bases, and 5 bases stayed unmatched. The CDR3 loop spans 13 amino acids. Germline CDR1 is SGHDT and CDR2 is YYEEEE. CDR3 sequence: CASSTGVPETQYF. The CDR3 DNA reads TGTGCCAGCAGTACAGGGGTTCCAGAGACCCAGTACTTC.

For the CDR3, the DNA is TGTGCCAGCAGCTTAGCGCTGGCCGGGACAGGGGGCTACTATGGCTACACCTTC. This translates into CASSLALAGTGGYYGYTF. The chain employs TRBV7-9 and TRBJ1-2, with 12 nucleotides matching TRBD1. V dropped 0 bases and J dropped 3; count of bases not matched to a gene: 8. The CDR3 consists of 18 residues. The germline V gene encodes CDR1 SEHNR and CDR2 FQNEAQ (reference sequence).

The chain links TRBV7-8 to TRBJ1-3; no definite D call. V lost 0 bases to trimming and J lost 0 bases, with 9 bases between them. Germline V gene data show CDR1 as SGHVS and CDR2 as FQNEAQ. The CDR3 covers 16 residues. Here the CDR3 DNA reads TGTGCCAGCAGCTTAGCGAGGTCAGCCTCTGGAAACACCATATATTTT. Protein: CASSLARSASGNTIYF.

The V and J genes are TRBV11-2 and TRBJ1-3, with D possibly TRBD1 on 6 matching bases. There are 15 residues in the CDR3. Trimming took off 5 bases at V and 2 bases at J, with 13 bases between the two ends. The germline CDR1 and CDR2 sequences are SGHAT and FQNNGV. The CDR3 bases are TGTGCCAGCAGCGGAACACAGGGTGCTGGAAACACCATATATTTT. Translation gives CASSGTQGAGNTIYF.

The chain recombines TRBV5-4 with TRBJ1-1; tentative D call: TRBD1 (5 bases). V was shortened by 2 bases and J by 1 base, with 9 bases between the two germline ends. The CDR3 is 14 residues long. The germline gives CDR1 SGHNT, CDR2 YYREEE (reference sequence). The CDR3 reads CASSFGHSNTEAFF. The CDR3 coding sequence is TGTGCCAGCAGCTTCGGACATTCGAACACTGAAGCTTTCTTT.